This TCR beta chain was retrieved from a study of shared clonotypes between healthy human individuals. J gave up 5 bases and V 3 bases, and 10 bases lay outside the gene matches. CDR1 is KGHSH and CDR2 is LQKENI in the germline V gene. The CDR3 is 16 amino acids. An assay was performed, and its level was deep. Amplification in unsorted PBMC replicate PCRs started from 250 to 300 ng DNA, which equals about 30,000 T cell genomes. The method was immunoSEQ multiplex PCR; TCRdb's version includes in-frame clones alone and lacks a portion of them. In the table there are fewer than 600,000 clones, less than 85% of which are singletons.

The receptor was isolated from a middle-aged woman in good health. Some clones in this sample may be carry-over from other donors' samples. Sequencing used PBMCs. V gene TRBV18 combines with J gene TRBJ2-1; TRBD1 matches 7 bases. The CDR3 DNA sequence: TGTGCCAGCTCACCGGGGACAGCCCCTCGGAACAATGAGCAGTTCTTC. Protein: CASSPGTAPRNNEQFF.